This TCR beta chain was identified in a study of T cell repertoires in cytomegalovirus infection. At the level of the study: As its CMV epitopes, the study selected recently identified HLA-C-restricted and well-studied HLA-B-restricted targets. Public signatures in TCR beta pointed to CMV infection and matching HLA type. Study results and limitations: The ex vivo response was dominated by HLA-C-restricted CMV-specific TCR beta clonotypes. Pooled public TCR beta family frequency picked out CMV carriers with the relevant HLA.

The CDR3 is 14 residues long. One entry per CDR3 protein, called by TCRdb with MiXCR from the reads. The table has about 890,000 distinct CDR3 sequences, about a third seen once; the top ten hold around an eighth. Of note for this clonotype: Its antigen is unknown. Sequence at one end of the junction differs from germline and may be a read error.

The material was cultured CD8+ T cells from PBMCs, obtained from culture after CMV antigen stimulation. The chain is built from TRBV12-3 or TRBV12-4 and TRBJ1-2, with 9 bases fitting TRBD1. The sequence was collected from a human donor in good health (CMV status not recorded). Some clones in this sample may be carry-over from other donors' samples. The CDR3 sequence is CASSLGTGHYGYTF. In nucleotides, the CDR3 is TGTGCCAGCAGCTTAGGGACAGGGCACTATGGCTACACCTTC.